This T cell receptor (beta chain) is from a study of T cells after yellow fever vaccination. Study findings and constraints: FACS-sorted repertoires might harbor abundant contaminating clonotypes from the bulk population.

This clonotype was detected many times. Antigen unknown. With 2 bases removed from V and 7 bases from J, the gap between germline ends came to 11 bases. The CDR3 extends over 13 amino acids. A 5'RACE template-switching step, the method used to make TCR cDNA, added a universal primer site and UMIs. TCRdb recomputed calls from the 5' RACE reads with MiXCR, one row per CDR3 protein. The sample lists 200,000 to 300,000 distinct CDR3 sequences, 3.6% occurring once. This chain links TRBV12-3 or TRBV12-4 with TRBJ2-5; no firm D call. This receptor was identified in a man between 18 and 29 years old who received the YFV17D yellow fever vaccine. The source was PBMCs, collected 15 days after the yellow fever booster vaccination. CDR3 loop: CASSLPTVGTQYF. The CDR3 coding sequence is TGTGCCAGCAGTTTACCGACTGTAGGGACCCAGTACTTC.